This T cell receptor (beta chain) is from a study of brain T cells in children with intractable seizures. A word on this clone: No antigen is known for it.

TCRdb keeps only in-frame clones here, not all; method: immunoSEQ multiplex PCR. The sample consists of tens of thousands of clones, 91% of them appearing once. There are 12 residues in the CDR3. The germline V gene encodes CDR1 SGDLS and CDR2 YYNGEE. V was pared by 3 bases and J by 5 bases, with 6 bases between. General study points: Pre- and post-surgery blood differed in depth, so pre-surgery absences may be undersampling.

The receptor was derived from a girl aged 2 to 10 with Rasmussen encephalitis and intractable seizures. Sequencing was performed on peripheral blood, taken at surgery. The rearrangement links TRBV9 to TRBJ2-1; D gene ambiguous. The CDR3: CASSAQDNEQFF. CDR3 bases: TGTGCCAGCAGCGCCCAAGACAATGAGCAGTTCTTC.